This TCR beta chain was retrieved from a study of PD-L1 blockade in urothelial cancer. Study-wide background: Prior chemotherapy in patients spanned 0 to 3 regimens. Researchers found blood samples held a median of approximately 150,000 T cells.

Synthetic TCR analog templates were spiked into all PCRs individually. Clones were sequenced by immunoSEQ multiplex PCR, and TCRdb holds only the in-frame ones, with some missing. The sample shows about 130,000 clones, 86% of them seen only once. Trimming stripped 3 bases from V and 4 bases from J, with 13 bases between. Germline values: CDR1 SEHNR, CDR2 FQNEAQ (reference sequence). This CDR3 region has 14 residues. Regarding time point: peripheral blood 6 weeks after treatment start. V is TRBV7-9 and J is TRBJ2-7; perhaps TRBD2 as D (6 bases). The sample in question was PBMCs, obtained around atezolizumab (anti-PD-L1) treatment. The TCR sequence derives from a man between 45 and 60 years old with urothelial cancer. CDR3 protein: CASSFVSGTYEQYF. The CDR3 DNA is TGTGCCAGCAGCTTCGTTAGCGGTACTTACGAGCAGTACTTC.